This TCR beta chain was profiled in a study of vaccination effects on CD4 cells after COVID-19. Study as a whole: Either the mRNA-1273 or the BNT162b2 vaccine was given to participants as two doses.

The study, taken as a whole, reports: Pronounced clonal contraction occurred in clones induced by infection and by vaccine late after vaccination.

CDR1 SGHTA and CDR2 FQGTGA come from the germline V gene. There are 15 residues in the CDR3. J lost 2 bases, V lost 6 bases, and 5 bases had no gene match. This clone was counted once. The target antigen is unknown. Before any sequencing was done, the ViraFEST assay used viral peptide pools to expand antigen-specific CD4+ T cells. Investigators separated out CD4+ T cells once 10 days of culture had passed. Previously uninfected by SARS-CoV-2, the vaccine recipients also showed negative nucleocapsid antibodies. Cultivation was performed at a few million PBMC per well with around 9.3 IU/ml IL-2 and 10 ug/ml peptides added. It was on days 3 and 7 that half the medium was replaced with IL-2 medium. The table came from immunoSEQ multiplex PCR; TCRdb's copy has only in-frame clones and leaves some out. Here the sample spans tens of thousands of clones, 76% being singletons.

This clonotype was sampled from a human donor who received a COVID-19 vaccine. Material: CD4+ T cells from PBMCs cultured with HCoV-NL63 spike peptides, obtained before COVID-19 vaccination. This sequence joins TRBV7-3 and TRBJ2-1, with 9 bases fitting TRBD1. CDR3 sequence: CASSLQGATYNEQFF. The CDR3 region has the DNA TGTGCCAGCAGTTTACAGGGGGCAACCTACAATGAGCAGTTCTTC. Filled out from reference TRBV7-3 and TRBJ2-1, the complete variable domain reads GAGVSQTPSNKVTEKGKYVELRCDPISGHTALYWYRQSLGQGPEFLIYFQGTGAADDSGLPNDRFFAVRPEGSVSTLKIQRTERGDSAVYLCASSLQGATYNEQFFGPGTRLTVL.